This T cell receptor beta chain comes out of a study of blood T cell repertoires in COVID-19. Study information: Spain, Italy and the United States supplied samples that represented acute and convalescent COVID-19. PBMCs, B-cell-depleted T cells, or T cells provided the cDNA or gDNA that made up the material.

The CDR3 contains 13 residues. The germline V gene encodes CDR1 GTSNPN and CDR2 SVGIG (reference sequence). As handled by the study authors: Reference gene primer amplification yielded estimated nucleated cell counts. Using immunoSEQ multiplex PCR, the repertoire was profiled, and TCRdb retains in-frame clones only, with some absent. The V and J calls and clone size come from that table; D and trimming were worked out from the DNA. The table includes 150,000 or so clones, 75% to 90% detected once. Cohorts were based on clinical histories the participants reported. The sequence came from a man between 45 and 60 years old who had recovered from COVID-19. Sample: PBMCs or T cells enriched from blood (not recorded which). V gene TRBV30 combines with J gene TRBJ1-3; D gene uncertain. The CDR3 is CATLTVSGNTIYF. The CDR3 coding sequence is TGTGCAACCCTCACAGTCTCTGGAAACACCATATATTTT.